These 22 T cell receptor beta chains share one sample of origin, sequenced in a study of T-cell memory formation after mild COVID-19. TCRdb reprocessed the 5' RACE reads via MiXCR and lists one record per CDR3 protein. This sample has roughly 340,000 distinct CDR3 sequences; approximately 15% occur once, and the top ten carry about 22%. Sequenced input: PBMCs or a T cell subset sorted from them (not recorded which). These receptor sequences come from a young man who had mild COVID-19 (a few samples of this study predate the infection). Cell type and time point are not known.

There are a few counts of this clonotype. The chain uses TRBV7-9 and TRBJ2-1; 8 positions agree with TRBD2. Trimming took 2 bases from V and 9 from J; bases not matched to a gene: 6. Looked up from germline, CDR1 is SEHNR and CDR2 is FQNEAQ (reference sequence). This CDR3 has 14 amino acids. CDR3 protein: CASSLSRGEAEQFF. The CDR3 DNA follows: TGTGCCAGCAGCTTATCGCGGGGGGAGGCTGAGCAGTTCTTC.

There are a few counts of this clonotype. The rearrangement links TRBV7-9 to TRBJ2-3; D is possibly TRBD1 or TRBD2 (6 bases each). Looked up from germline, CDR1 is SEHNR and CDR2 is FQNEAQ (reference sequence). CDR3 size: 16 residues. V gave up 6 bases and J gave up 3 bases, with 19 bases separating them. CDR3 nucleotide sequence: TGTGCCAGCAGTCGCGGGACAAGTTATGGTACAGATACGCAGTATTTT. Encoded protein: CASSRGTSYGTDTQYF.

CDR3 DNA sequence: TGCAGTGCTAGAGAGGCCCCTGGGGCCAACGTCCTGACTTTC. As protein: CSAREAPGANVLTF. This chain uses TRBV20-1 with TRBJ2-6; unclear D gene. Germline V gene sequence: CDR1 DFQATT, CDR2 SNEGSKA (reference sequence). This CDR3 has 14 residues. Trimming removed 0 bases from V and 2 bases from J, with 5 bases in between.

This clonotype came up many times. The rearrangement links TRBV4-3 to TRBJ1-1; no clear D. V lost 1 base and J lost 1, with 4 bases in between. Germline V gene data show CDR1 as LGHNA and CDR2 as YSLEER. This CDR3 comprises 13 residues. DNA of the CDR3: TGCGCCAGCAGCCAAGGGGAGAACACTGAAGCTTTCTTT. It codes for CASSQGENTEAFF.

The genes are TRBV11-2 and TRBJ2-2, with TRBD1 identical over 7 bases. J gave up 4 bases and V 4 bases, and 6 bases lay outside the gene matches. This CDR3 has 15 residues. Germline V gives CDR1 SGHAT, CDR2 FQNNGV. CDR3 bases: TGTGCCAGCAGCTCTGCCAGGGGGTTCACCGGGGAGCTGTTTTTT. It codes for CASSSARGFTGELFF.

The rearrangement uses TRBV4-3 and TRBJ2-1, with a weak D call TRBD1 (6 bases). Trimming took off 4 bases at V and 9 bases at J, with 16 bases between the two ends. CDR1 and CDR2 (germline): LGHNA, YSLEER. The CDR3 is 14 residues long. The CDR3 coding sequence is TGCGCCAGCAGCCGCGACCGACAGGCGGCTGAGCAGTTCTTC. Protein product: CASSRDRQAAEQFF.

The gene calls are TRBV6-6 and TRBJ2-7; D is undetermined. This CDR3 has 10 residues. Germline CDR1 and CDR2: MNHNY and SVGAGI (reference sequence). V shed 8 bases and J shed 3 bases, with 5 bases lying between them. CDR3 coding DNA: TGTGCCAGCGCGCACTACGAGCAGTACTTC. This translates into CASAHYEQYF.

This clonotype was picked up a small number of times. This chain joins TRBV5-1 and TRBJ1-2; D is possibly TRBD1 (6 bases). CDR1 is SGHRS and CDR2 is YFSETQ in the germline V gene. This CDR3 region has 15 residues. V was shortened by 5 bases and J by 2 bases, with 16 bases between the two germline ends. CDR3 region: CASRPTGQKNYGYTF. Written as DNA, the CDR3 is TGCGCCAGCAGGCCTACAGGGCAGAAAAACTATGGCTACACCTTC. The full variable domain, completed using reference TRBV5-1 and TRBJ1-2, is KAGVTQTPRYLIKTRGQQVTLSCSPISGHRSVSWYQQTPGQGLQFLFEYFSETQRNKGNFPGRFSGRQFSNSRSEMNVSTLELGDSALYLCASRPTGQKNYGYTFGSGTRLTVV.

This clonotype has a count of ten or more. The gene calls are TRBV7-2 and TRBJ2-4; no clear D gene. The V gene lost 2 bases and the J gene lost 3 bases, with 11 bases spanning the gap. The CDR3 contains 15 residues. Germline CDR1 and CDR2: SGHTA and FQGNSA. CDR3 in DNA: TGTGCCAGCAGCTTAAGTACCGGAAACAAAAACATTCAGTACTTC. Translating it yields CASSLSTGNKNIQYF. Looking up the rest from reference TRBV7-2 and TRBJ2-4 gives the full variable domain: GAGVSQSPSNKVTEKGKDVELRCDPISGHTALYWYRQSLGQGLEFLIYFQGNSAPDKSGLPSDRFSAERTGGSVSTLTIQRTQQEDSAVYLCASSLSTGNKNIQYFGAGTRLSVL.

This clonotype has just a few counts. This chain connects TRBV6-6 to TRBJ1-6; D is uncertain. Germline loops: CDR1 MNHNY, CDR2 SVGAGI (reference sequence). This CDR3 spans 13 amino acids. V dropped 2 bases and J dropped 7 bases, with 6 bases sitting between them. CDR3 DNA sequence: TGTGCCAGCAGTTACATCGAGAATTCACCCCTCCACTTT. Translating gives CASSYIENSPLHF.

The gene calls are TRBV2 and TRBJ1-3; tentative D call: TRBD1 (5 bases). Germline CDR1 SNHLY, CDR2 FYNNEI. The CDR3 extends over 17 amino acids. Trimming pared 6 bases from V and 0 bases from J, leaving 18 bases between. CDR3 sequence reads: CASRLTELGVSGNTIYF. The CDR3 DNA reads TGTGCCAGCAGATTAACCGAATTGGGGGTCTCTGGAAACACCATATATTTT.

A few counts support this clonotype. The V gene is TRBV11-3, the J gene TRBJ2-1, with 15 positions matching TRBD2. Trimming at V came to 5 bases and at J to 9 bases, leaving 5 bases not matched to a gene. The germline V gene has CDR1 SGHNT and CDR2 YENEEA. The CDR3 is 15 residues long. The CDR3 DNA reads as TGTGCCAGCAGCCGCGGACTAGCGGGGGGGGGTGAGCAGTTCTTC. Protein product: CASSRGLAGGGEQFF.

This clonotype was counted many times. The CDR3 DNA reads TGCAGTGCTAGACACCCAACTAGTCCCGGGGAGCTGTTTTTT. Its translation is CSARHPTSPGELFF. This sequence joins TRBV20-1 and TRBJ2-2, with D perhaps matching TRBD2 (5 bases). Germline CDR1 is DFQATT and CDR2 is SNEGSKA (reference sequence). This CDR3 spans 14 amino acids. The germline V and J ends were trimmed by 2 bases and 6 bases, with 13 bases remaining between them.

A remark on this clonotype: Its ends do not fully match the called genes, so a read error is possible. The rearrangement links TRBV7-7 to TRBJ1-2; weak D call: TRBD1 (6 bases). This CDR3 comprises 15 residues. CDR1 and CDR2 from the germline V gene are SSHAT and FNYEAQ (reference sequence). The CDR3 protein is CASSSPLGGSYGYTF. The CDR3 DNA reads TGTGCTAGCAGCTCTCCCCTCGGGGGCTCCTATGGCTACACCTTC.

In this sample, this clonotype turned up many times. The CDR3 nucleotides read TGTGCCAGCAGCTTCTGGACTAGCGAGCCCCAGTACTTC. It codes for CASSFWTSEPQYF. This chain links TRBV7-2 with TRBJ2-5, with TRBD2 matching over 9 bases. The CDR3 is made up of 13 amino acids. V was pared by 3 bases and J by 9 bases, with 5 bases of the junction left unmatched. CDR1 and CDR2 (germline): SGHTA, FQGNSA.

This clonotype has a count of ten or more. The chain joins TRBV4-1 to TRBJ2-3; 9 bases map to TRBD2. The CDR3 runs to 17 residues. V lost 0 bases, J lost 2 bases, and 6 bases stayed unmatched. CDR1 MGHRA and CDR2 YSYEKL come from the germline V gene. For the CDR3, the DNA is TGCGCCAGCAGCCAAGATTGGCTAGCGGGGTACACAGATACGCAGTATTTT. It specifies CASSQDWLAGYTDTQYF.

This clonotype was detected ten times or more. The V gene is TRBV7-9, the J gene TRBJ2-1; 8 positions agree with TRBD1. Germline V gene data show CDR1 as SEHNR and CDR2 as FQNEAQ (reference sequence). There are 12 residues in the CDR3. V was pared by 6 bases and J by 8 bases, with 3 bases of the junction left unmatched. As DNA, the CDR3 is TGTGCCAGCAGACAACAGGGGGATGAGCAGTTCTTC. Translated, it gives CASRQQGDEQFF. Combining the CDR3 with reference TRBV7-9 and TRBJ2-1 gives the whole variable domain DTGVSQNPRHKITKRGQNVTFRCDPISEHNRLYWYRQTLGQGPEFLTYFQNEAQLEKSRLLSDRFSAERPKGSFSTLEIQRTEQGDSAMYLCASRQQGDEQFFGPGTRLTVL.

V is TRBV5-5 and J is TRBJ2-7, with TRBD1 matching over 8 bases. Germline V gene data show CDR1 as SGHKS and CDR2 as YYEKEE (reference sequence). The V segment lost 3 bases and the J segment 0 bases; nucleotides outside the gene matches: 2. CDR3 size: 14 residues. In DNA, the CDR3 is TGTGCCAGCAGCTCCACAGGGGGCTCCTACGAGCAGTACGTC. This gives the protein CASSSTGGSYEQYV.

The chain joins TRBV20-1 to TRBJ2-5, with D hard to call. The CDR3 is 10 residues long. Trimming took off 5 bases at V and 5 bases at J, with 6 bases between the two ends. Germline values: CDR1 DFQATT, CDR2 SNEGSKA (reference sequence). The CDR3 reads CSAPGETQYF. The DNA of the CDR3 is TGCAGTGCTCCCGGGGAGACCCAGTACTTC.

The J gene is TRBJ2-5, the V gene TRBV7-9, with D unclear. The length of the CDR3 is 13 residues. V dropped 2 bases and J dropped 2 bases, with 6 bases sitting between them. Germline assignment: CDR1 SEHNR and CDR2 FQNEAQ (reference sequence). The CDR3 region has the DNA TGTGCCAGCAGCTTATTCGCGCAAGAGACCCAGTACTTC. Amino acid sequence: CASSLFAQETQYF.

This clonotype turned up a few times. The V call is TRBV6-4, the J call TRBJ1-2, with TRBD1 identical over 9 bases. Unmatched junction bases numbered 9, after V lost 5 bases and J lost 5 bases. Germline-derived CDR1 and CDR2 are MRHNA and SNTAGT. The length of the CDR3 is 15 residues. The DNA of the CDR3 is TGTGCCAGCAGTAACCACACCGGGACAGGGTATGGCTACACCTTC. As protein: CASSNHTGTGYGYTF.

V is TRBV6-1 and J is TRBJ2-2; TRBD2 matches 11 bases. The trim removed 1 base at V and 0 bases at J, leaving 4 bases unmatched. The CDR3 is 18 amino acids. The germline V gene encodes CDR1 MNHNS and CDR2 SASEGT. The CDR3 coding sequence is TGTGCCAGCAGTGAAGTGGCTAGCGGGGGGCCGAACACCGGGGAGCTGTTTTTT. It codes for CASSEVASGGPNTGELFF.